This is a list of T cell receptor beta chains from one sample in a study of blood T cell repertoires in COVID-19. Libraries were prepared by immunoSEQ multiplex PCR; TCRdb keeps only in-frame clonotypes and omits some of them. The sample consists of tens of thousands of clones, around 90% of them appearing once. The sequenced material came from peripheral blood. These receptors came from an elderly woman with acute or convalescent COVID-19. Each CDR3 is given with its conserved first and last residue. The order of the fields is D gene, V gene, clone size, J gene, CDR3 protein, CDR3 DNA. D genes are given only for firm matches. For some rows the clone size is stated as once, few or many, or as a class when expanded; others skip it.

>NA|TRBV6-6|NA|TRBJ1-2
CASTDTNYGYTF
TGTGCCAGCACTGACACCAACTATGGCTACACCTTC
>NA|TRBV28|NA|TRBJ2-7
CASRRDFEQYF
TGTGCCAGCAGGCGCGACTTCGAGCAGTACTTC
>NA|TRBV6-2/TRBV6-3|NA|TRBJ1-2
CASSYSTGSGIYGYTF
TGTGCCAGCAGTTACTCGACGGGGTCTGGTATCTATGGCTACACCTTC
>NA|TRBV27|NA|TRBJ1-5
CASLWDIAGVNQPQHF
TGTGCCAGCTTATGGGACATCGCAGGCGTCAATCAGCCCCAGCATTTT
>NA|TRBV29-1|NA|TRBJ1-2
CSVGGSNGYTF
TGCAGCGTTGGTGGGAGTAATGGCTACACCTTC
>TRBD1|TRBV7-2|NA|TRBJ1-3
CASSQTGIIGNTIYF
TGTGCCAGCAGCCAGACAGGGATAATTGGAAACACCATATATTTT
>TRBD1|TRBV28|NA|TRBJ2-5
CASSDRGETQYF
TGTGCCAGCAGTGACAGGGGAGAGACCCAGTACTTC
>NA|TRBV10-2|once|TRBJ2-5
CASSEQETQYF
TGCGCCAGCAGTGAACAGGAGACCCAGTACTTC
>NA|TRBV7-6|NA|TRBJ2-6
CASSLGRGTVSGANVLTF
TGTGCCAGCAGCTTAGGTCGCGGGACAGTATCTGGGGCCAACGTCCTGACTTTC
>TRBD1|TRBV6-2/TRBV6-3|NA|TRBJ1-6
CASSYDRVKNSPLHF
TGTGCCAGCAGTTACGACAGGGTGAAGAATTCACCCCTCCACTTT
>TRBD2|TRBV19|NA|TRBJ2-7
CASSIGTSGRDEQYF
TGTGCCAGTAGTATCGGGACTAGCGGGAGGGACGAGCAGTACTTC
>NA|TRBV19|NA|TRBJ2-7
CASSPDRTYEQYF
TGTGCCAGTAGTCCCGACAGAACCTACGAGCAGTACTTC
>TRBD1|TRBV19|NA|TRBJ2-1
CASSKQGAAYNEQFF
TGTGCCAGTTCAAAACAGGGGGCTGCTTACAATGAGCAGTTCTTC
>NA|TRBV4-3|few|TRBJ1-6
CASSQAGGFLNSPLHF
TGCGCCAGCAGCCAAGCGGGGGGCTTCCTCAATTCACCCCTCCACTTT
>NA|TRBV7-3|NA|TRBJ2-2
CASSPGWATGELFF
TGTGCCAGCAGCCCAGGGTGGGCGACCGGGGAGCTGTTTTTT
>NA|TRBV7-8|NA|TRBJ1-3
CASSLALLNSGNTIYF
TGTGCCAGCAGCTTAGCCCTTCTTAACTCTGGAAACACCATATATTTT
>TRBD2|TRBV13|NA|TRBJ2-7
CASSYLAGADYEQYF
TGTGCCAGCAGCTACCTAGCGGGAGCCGATTACGAGCAGTACTTC
>TRBD2|TRBV10-3|NA|TRBJ2-1
CAISSGGRVLEQFF
TGTGCCATCAGTAGTGGCGGGAGGGTTCTTGAGCAGTTCTTC
>NA|TRBV9|NA|TRBJ2-7
CASSGAASTYEQYF
TGTGCCAGCAGCGGGGCCGCTTCCACCTACGAGCAGTACTTC
>TRBD1|TRBV20-1|NA|TRBJ2-7
CSATDRGYEQYF
TGCAGTGCTACTGACAGGGGGTACGAGCAGTACTTC
>TRBD2|TRBV5-1|NA|TRBJ2-5
CASSSRTSGTQETQYF
TGCGCCAGCAGCTCGCGGACTAGCGGGACACAAGAGACCCAGTACTTC
>NA|TRBV19|NA|TRBJ1-6
CASSMTGTPGPLHF
TGTGCCAGTAGCATGACCGGGACACCCGGTCCCCTCCACTTT
>TRBD2|TRBV19|NA|TRBJ2-2
CASRHERGTPGELFF
TGTGCCAGTAGGCACGAGCGGGGAACACCGGGGGAGCTGTTTTTT
>NA|TRBV12-5|NA|TRBJ1-2
CASGLDLGQPLYTF
TGTGCTAGTGGTTTGGACCTAGGACAGCCCCTCTACACCTTC
>NA|TRBV19|NA|TRBJ1-1
CASRRVGSPNTEAFF
TGTGCCAGTAGGAGGGTGGGCAGTCCGAACACTGAAGCTTTCTTT
>NA|TRBV5-1|NA|TRBJ2-5
CASSLGGSQETQYF
TGCGCCAGCAGCTTGGGCGGTTCACAAGAGACCCAGTACTTC
>NA|TRBV15|once|TRBJ1-1
CATSRDNGQNTEAFF
TGTGCCACCAGCAGAGATAACGGACAGAACACTGAAGCTTTCTTT
>TRBD1|TRBV6-6|NA|TRBJ2-7
CASSPPGQGNTYEQYF
TGTGCCAGCAGTCCCCCGGGACAGGGAAATACCTACGAGCAGTACTTC
>NA|TRBV7-2|NA|TRBJ1-2
CASSLGNRAPYGYTF
TGTGCCAGCAGCTTAGGGAACAGGGCCCCCTATGGCTACACCTTC
>TRBD1|TRBV7-3|NA|TRBJ1-2
CASSPLPGQGFGYTF
TGTGCCAGCAGCCCATTACCGGGACAGGGGTTCGGCTACACCTTC
>TRBD2|TRBV28|NA|TRBJ2-1
CASSRGLGDYNEQFF
TGTGCCAGCAGTCGGGGACTAGGCGACTACAATGAGCAGTTCTTC
>TRBD1|TRBV7-2|NA|TRBJ2-7
CASSVGQGILYEQYF
TGTGCCAGCAGCGTAGGACAGGGGATTCTCTACGAGCAGTACTTC
>NA|TRBV28|NA|TRBJ1-2
CASTSGGAGGGYGYTF
TGTGCCAGCACCTCAGGAGGTGCCGGTGGCGGCTATGGCTACACCTTC
>TRBD2|TRBV5-4|NA|TRBJ2-5
CASSSLAGEETQYF
TGTGCCAGCAGCTCCCTAGCGGGGGAAGAGACCCAGTACTTC
>TRBD1|TRBV7-7|NA|TRBJ1-4
CASSQWGQGKLFF
TGTGCCAGCAGCCAATGGGGACAGGGGAAACTGTTTTTT
>TRBD2|TRBV5-4|NA|TRBJ2-1
CATLPGGLANHNEQFF
TGTGCCACCCTCCCCGGGGGACTAGCGAACCACAATGAGCAGTTCTTC
>TRBD1|TRBV6-5|NA|TRBJ2-5
CASSYSEGATQYF
TGTGCCAGCAGTTACTCAGAGGGGGCAACCCAGTACTTC
>NA|TRBV6-5|NA|TRBJ1-2
CASSQNNYGYTF
TGTGCCAGCAGCCAAAATAACTATGGCTACACCTTC
>NA|TRBV9|NA|TRBJ2-7
CASSVETGSYYEQYF
TGTGCCAGCAGCGTAGAAACGGGTTCATACTACGAGCAGTACTTC
>TRBD1|TRBV25-1|NA|TRBJ1-4
CASSEGQAATNEKLFF
TGTGCCAGCAGTGAAGGACAGGCTGCAACTAATGAAAAACTGTTTTTT
>TRBD2|TRBV6-5|NA|TRBJ2-3
CASSFSGLAGVDTQYF
TGTGCCAGCAGTTTCTCGGGACTAGCGGGAGTGGATACGCAGTATTTT
>NA|TRBV1|NA|TRBJ2-1
CTSNGGARNEQFF
TGCACCAGCAACGGGGGGGCTAGGAATGAGCAGTTCTTC
>NA|TRBV5-8|NA|TRBJ2-5
CASATVTQYF
TGTGCCAGCGCTACGGTGACCCAGTACTTC
>NA|TRBV28|NA|TRBJ2-3
CATRRRARDTQYF
TGTGCCACCCGGAGGAGGGCACGAGATACGCAGTATTTT
>TRBD2|TRBV6-6|NA|TRBJ2-4
CASSYGLAENIQYF
TGTGCCAGCAGTTACGGGCTAGCGGAAAACATTCAGTACTTC
>TRBD2|TRBV6-5|NA|TRBJ2-2
CASSLGGTGELFF
TGTGCCAGCAGTCTGGGAGGGACCGGGGAGCTGTTTTTT
>NA|TRBV27|NA|TRBJ2-1
CASRGYRDLNNEQFF
TGTGCCAGCAGGGGATACAGGGACCTAAACAATGAGCAGTTCTTC
>NA|TRBV9|NA|TRBJ2-7
CASSVDLSSYEQYF
TGTGCCAGCAGCGTAGATCTCTCTTCCTACGAGCAGTACTTC
>TRBD1|TRBV6-5|NA|TRBJ1-4
CASSSTGDVGEKLFF
TGTGCCAGCAGTTCTACAGGGGACGTCGGAGAAAAACTGTTTTTT
>NA|TRBV11-2|NA|TRBJ1-2
CASSLGQGYYGYTF
TGTGCCAGCAGCTTAGGTCAGGGCTACTATGGCTACACCTTC
>NA|TRBV6-5|NA|TRBJ1-2
CASSPSGWWSYTF
TGTGCCAGCAGCCCCTCGGGGTGGTGGAGCTACACCTTC
>TRBD2|TRBV5-1|once|TRBJ2-1
CASSPGGAGGRQFF
TGCGCCAGCAGCCCCGGCGGAGCGGGAGGGCGGCAGTTCTTC
>TRBD2|TRBV6-5|NA|TRBJ2-1
CASKAGYGSYNEQFF
TGTGCCAGCAAAGCGGGATATGGCTCCTACAATGAGCAGTTCTTC
>NA|TRBV6-4|NA|TRBJ2-1
CASSKDYYNEQFF
TGTGCCAGCAGTAAGGACTACTACAATGAGCAGTTCTTC
>NA|TRBV2|once|TRBJ1-3
CASTGSPGNTIYF
TGTGCCAGCACGGGGTCTCCTGGAAACACCATATATTTT
>TRBD2|TRBV3-1/TRBV3-2|NA|TRBJ2-7
CASSPSTSGSYEQYF
TGTGCCAGCAGTCCTTCGACTAGCGGGAGTTACGAGCAGTACTTC
>NA|TRBV5-1|NA|TRBJ2-5
CASSSAGQETQYF
TGCGCCAGCAGCTCGGCGGGGCAAGAGACCCAGTACTTC